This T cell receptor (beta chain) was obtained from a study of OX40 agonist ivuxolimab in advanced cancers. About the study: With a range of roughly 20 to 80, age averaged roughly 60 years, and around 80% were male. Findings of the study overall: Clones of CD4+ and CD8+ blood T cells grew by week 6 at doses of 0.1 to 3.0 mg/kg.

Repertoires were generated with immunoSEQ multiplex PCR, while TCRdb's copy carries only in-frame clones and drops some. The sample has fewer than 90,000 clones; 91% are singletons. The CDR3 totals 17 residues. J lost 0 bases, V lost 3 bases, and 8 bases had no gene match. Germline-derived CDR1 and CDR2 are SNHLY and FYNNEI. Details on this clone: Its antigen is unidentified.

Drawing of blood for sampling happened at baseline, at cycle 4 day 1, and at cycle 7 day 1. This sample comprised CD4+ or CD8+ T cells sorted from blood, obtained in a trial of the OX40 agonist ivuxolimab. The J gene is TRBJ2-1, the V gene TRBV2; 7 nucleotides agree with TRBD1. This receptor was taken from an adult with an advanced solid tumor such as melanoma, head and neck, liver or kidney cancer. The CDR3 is CASSERTGPSSYNEQFF. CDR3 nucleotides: TGTGCCAGCAGTGAGAGGACAGGTCCTAGCTCCTACAATGAGCAGTTCTTC.